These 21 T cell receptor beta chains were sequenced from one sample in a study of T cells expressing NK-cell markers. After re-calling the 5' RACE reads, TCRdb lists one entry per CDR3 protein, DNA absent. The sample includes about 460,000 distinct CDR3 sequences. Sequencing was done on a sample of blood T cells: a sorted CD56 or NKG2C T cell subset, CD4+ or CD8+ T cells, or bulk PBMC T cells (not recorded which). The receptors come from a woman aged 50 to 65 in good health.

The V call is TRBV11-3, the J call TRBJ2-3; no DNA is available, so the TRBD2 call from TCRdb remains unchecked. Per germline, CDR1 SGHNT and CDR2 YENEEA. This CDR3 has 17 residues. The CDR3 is CASSPILAGDVTDTQYF.

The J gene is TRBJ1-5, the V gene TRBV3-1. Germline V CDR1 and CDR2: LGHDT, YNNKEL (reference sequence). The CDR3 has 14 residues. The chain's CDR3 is CASSQGRGPQPQHF.

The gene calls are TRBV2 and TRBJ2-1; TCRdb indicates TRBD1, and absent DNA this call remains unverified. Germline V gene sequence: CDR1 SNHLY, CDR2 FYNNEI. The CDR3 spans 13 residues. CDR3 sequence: CASSNRGYNEQFF.

The CDR3 sequence: CASSQDFAESYNEQFF. V usage is TRBV4-2 and J usage is TRBJ2-1. The CDR3 covers 16 residues. Germline V CDR1 and CDR2: LGHNA, YNFKEQ.

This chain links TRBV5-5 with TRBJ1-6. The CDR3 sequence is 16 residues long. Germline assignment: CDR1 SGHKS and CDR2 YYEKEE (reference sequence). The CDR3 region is CASSLIAAKYNSPLHF.

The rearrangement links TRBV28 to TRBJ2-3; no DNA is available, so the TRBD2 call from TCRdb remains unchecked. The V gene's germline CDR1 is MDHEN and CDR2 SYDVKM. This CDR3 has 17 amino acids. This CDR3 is CASSSRTSGRAGDTQYF.

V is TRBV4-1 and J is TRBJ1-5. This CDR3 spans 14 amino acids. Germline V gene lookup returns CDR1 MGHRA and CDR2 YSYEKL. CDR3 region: CASSQARLYQPQHF.

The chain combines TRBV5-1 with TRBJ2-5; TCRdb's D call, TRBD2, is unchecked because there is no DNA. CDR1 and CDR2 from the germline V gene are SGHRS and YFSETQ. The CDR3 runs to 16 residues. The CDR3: CASSFGTSGNQETQYF.

The CDR3 here is CASSRDGVTDTQYF. The chain carries TRBV5-8 and TRBJ2-3; with no DNA, the TCRdb D assignment of TRBD1 cannot be verified. CDR1 SGHTS and CDR2 YDEGEE come from the germline V gene. This CDR3 spans 14 amino acids.

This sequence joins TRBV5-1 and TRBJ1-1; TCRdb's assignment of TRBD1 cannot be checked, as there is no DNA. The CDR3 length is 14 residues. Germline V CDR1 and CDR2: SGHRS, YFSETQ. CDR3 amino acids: CASSPLTLNTEAFF.

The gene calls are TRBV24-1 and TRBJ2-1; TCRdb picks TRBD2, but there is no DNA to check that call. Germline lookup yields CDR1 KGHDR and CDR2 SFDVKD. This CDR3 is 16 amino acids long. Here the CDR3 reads CATGGERGPLGNEQFF.

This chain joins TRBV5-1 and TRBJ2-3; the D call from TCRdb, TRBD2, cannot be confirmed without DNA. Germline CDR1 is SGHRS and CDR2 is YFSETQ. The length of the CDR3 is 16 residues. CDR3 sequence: CASSSVLAGGADTQYF.

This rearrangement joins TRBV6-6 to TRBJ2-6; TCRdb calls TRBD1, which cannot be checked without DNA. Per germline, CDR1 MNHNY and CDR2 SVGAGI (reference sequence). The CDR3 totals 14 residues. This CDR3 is CASRQVTGANVLTF.

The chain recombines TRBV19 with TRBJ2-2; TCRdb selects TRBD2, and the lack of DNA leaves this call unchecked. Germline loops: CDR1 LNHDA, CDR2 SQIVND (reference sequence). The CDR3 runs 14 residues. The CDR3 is CASRIADNTGELFF.

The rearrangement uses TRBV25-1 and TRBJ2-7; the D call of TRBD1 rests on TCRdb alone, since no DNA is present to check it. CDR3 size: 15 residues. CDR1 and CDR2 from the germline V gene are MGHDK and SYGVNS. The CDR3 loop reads CASSPSGGGADEQYF.

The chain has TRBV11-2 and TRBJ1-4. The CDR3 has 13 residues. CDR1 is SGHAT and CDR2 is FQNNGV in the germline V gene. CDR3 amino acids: CASSLKKGAKLFF.

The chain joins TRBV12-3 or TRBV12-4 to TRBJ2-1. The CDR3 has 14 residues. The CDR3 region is CASRRSSSYNEQFF.

This CDR3 is CASSPSKGGPEDTQYF. The chain carries TRBV7-9 and TRBJ2-3; there is no DNA to check the TCRdb D call of TRBD2. Germline CDR1 is SEHNR and CDR2 is FQNEAQ (reference sequence). This CDR3 has 16 amino acids.

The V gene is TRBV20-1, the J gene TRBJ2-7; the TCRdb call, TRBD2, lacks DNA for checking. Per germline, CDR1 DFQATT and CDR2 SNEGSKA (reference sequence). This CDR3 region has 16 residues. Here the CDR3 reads CSARPQAPRRVHEQYF.

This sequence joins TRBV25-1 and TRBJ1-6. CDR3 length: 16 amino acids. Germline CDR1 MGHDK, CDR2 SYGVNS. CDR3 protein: CASSELGSSYNSPLHF.

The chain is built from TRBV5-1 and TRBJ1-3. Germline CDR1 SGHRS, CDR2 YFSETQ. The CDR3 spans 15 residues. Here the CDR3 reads CASSPFGDSGNTIYF.